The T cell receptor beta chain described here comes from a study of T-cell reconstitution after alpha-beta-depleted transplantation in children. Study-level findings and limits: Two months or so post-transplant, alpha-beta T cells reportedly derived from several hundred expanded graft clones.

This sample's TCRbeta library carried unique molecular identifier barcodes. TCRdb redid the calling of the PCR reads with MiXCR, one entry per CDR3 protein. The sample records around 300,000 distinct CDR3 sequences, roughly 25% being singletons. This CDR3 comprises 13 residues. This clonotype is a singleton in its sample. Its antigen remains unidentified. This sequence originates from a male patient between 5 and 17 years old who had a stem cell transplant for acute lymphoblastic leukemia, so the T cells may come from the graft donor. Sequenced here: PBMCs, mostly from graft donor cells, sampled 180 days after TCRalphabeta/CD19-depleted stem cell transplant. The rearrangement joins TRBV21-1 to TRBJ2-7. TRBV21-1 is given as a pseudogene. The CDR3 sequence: CASSKTWTYEQYF. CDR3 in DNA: TGTGCCAGCAGCAAAACCTGGACCTACGAGCAGTACTTC.